Shown below are 26 T cell receptor beta chains from a single sample sequenced in a study of patients and donors after allogeneic stem cell transplantation. TCRdb recomputed calls from the RT-PCR reads with MiXCR, one row per CDR3 protein. The sample lists 30,000 to 35,000 distinct CDR3 sequences, nearly 7% occurring once. Specimen: blood, either unsorted or a sorted T cell fraction (not recorded which). Source of these receptors: a human donor who was either an allogeneic HSCT recipient or a stem cell or donor lymphocyte infusion donor (not recorded which). It is not recorded whose cells these are; they may come from a transplant donor.

The rearrangement links TRBV24-1 to TRBJ2-7; D is uncertain. This CDR3 spans 15 amino acids. Trimming took 1 base from V and 2 from J, leaving 11 bases between them. Per the germline V gene, CDR1 is KGHDR and CDR2 is SFDVKD. The CDR3 reads CATSDLIRSPYEQYF. CDR3 in DNA: TGTGCCACCAGTGATTTAATCCGTTCCCCCTACGAGCAGTACTTC.

The table lists this clonotype with many counts. The V call is TRBV5-1, the J call TRBJ2-3; 9 nucleotides align to TRBD2. J lost 1 base, V lost 3 bases, and 0 bases had no gene match. Looked up from germline, CDR1 is SGHRS and CDR2 is YFSETQ. The CDR3 runs to 14 residues. DNA for the CDR3: TGCGCCAGCAGCTGGACTAGCGGCACAGATACGCAGTATTTT. Translating it yields CASSWTSGTDTQYF.

This clonotype is termed medium-sized. The chain is built from TRBV5-1 and TRBJ2-1; D uncertain. Germline assignment: CDR1 SGHRS and CDR2 YFSETQ. With 5 bases removed from V and 6 bases from J, the gap between germline ends came to 18 bases. The length of the CDR3 is 15 residues. This chain's CDR3 is CASRSGFEVRNEQFF. The CDR3 nucleotides read TGCGCCAGCAGGTCCGGGTTTGAGGTCCGCAATGAGCAGTTCTTC.

This clonotype was seen many times. The chain couples TRBV4-3 to TRBJ2-5; D remains unclear. Germline loops: CDR1 LGHNA, CDR2 YSLEER. Trimming cost V 0 bases and J 6 bases, with 14 bases left between them. CDR3 length: 15 amino acids. The CDR3 coding sequence is TGCGCCAGCAGCCAAGATGTAGGGTATGGAAAGACCCAGTACTTC. Translation gives CASSQDVGYGKTQYF.

This clonotype was observed a few times. The gene calls are TRBV4-1 and TRBJ1-2, with no clear D. CDR3 length equals 13 residues. Trimming removed 3 bases from V and 4 bases from J, with 9 bases in between. Germline V gene data show CDR1 as MGHRA and CDR2 as YSYEKL. CDR3 amino acids: CASSQVDGYGYTF. The DNA of the CDR3 is TGCGCCAGCAGCCAGGTCGACGGCTATGGCTACACCTTC.

The V and J genes are TRBV28 and TRBJ2-7; D assignment may be TRBD1 or TRBD2 (5 bases each). V lost 5 bases and J lost 12, with 23 bases in between. Per germline, CDR1 MDHEN and CDR2 SYDVKM. The CDR3 runs 14 residues. The DNA for the CDR3 is TGTGCCAGCAGTCATGGGACCCTTGGAGGAACTCTGTACTTC. Amino acid sequence: CASSHGTLGGTLYF. The complete variable domain, with remaining parts taken from reference TRBV28 and TRBJ2-7, reads DVKVTQSSRYLVKRTGEKVFLECVQDMDHENMFWYRQDPGLGLRLIYFSYDVKMKEKGDIPEGYSVSREKKERFSLILESASTNQTSMYLCASSHGTLGGTLYFGPGTRLTVT.

The sample holds many counts of this clonotype. The chain carries TRBV4-3 and TRBJ2-1; D is uncertain. The V end was cut by 0 bases, the J end by 10 bases, with 16 bases between. This CDR3 is built from 15 residues. Germline assignment: CDR1 LGHNA and CDR2 YSLEER. CDR3 loop: CASSQDLLPNREQFF. The CDR3 region has the DNA TGCGCCAGCAGCCAAGATCTTCTTCCCAATAGGGAGCAGTTCTTC.

The table lists this clonotype with many counts. The chain couples TRBV20-1 to TRBJ2-7, with a possible D match to TRBD1 (6 bases). V shed 3 bases and J shed 4 bases, with 19 bases lying between them. Germline-derived CDR1 and CDR2 are DFQATT and SNEGSKA (reference sequence). CDR3 size: 15 residues. This CDR3 reads CSASLTGYQGYEQYF. In DNA form, the CDR3 reads TGCAGTGCTAGTCTTACGGGATACCAGGGGTACGAGCAGTACTTC.

The sample holds many counts of this clonotype. The chain uses TRBV10-3 and TRBJ2-3, with 8 bases aligning to TRBD2. This CDR3 is 14 amino acids long. Looked up from germline, CDR1 is ENHRY and CDR2 is SYGVKD. The J segment lost 6 bases and the V segment lost 8 bases, leaving 10 bases of the junction unmatched. CDR3 loop: CAIGKRETADTQYF. The CDR3, as DNA: TGTGCCATCGGAAAGCGGGAGACTGCGGATACGCAGTATTTT.

This clonotype was recorded at least ten times. The chain uses TRBV6-1 and TRBJ1-1; 7 bases fit TRBD1. Per the germline V gene, CDR1 is MNHNS and CDR2 is SASEGT. This CDR3 is 14 amino acids long. J gave up 4 bases and V 5 bases, and 7 bases lay outside the gene matches. The CDR3 sequence is CASSTGQLLTEAFF. The CDR3 DNA sequence: TGTGCCAGCAGTACGGGACAGCTTCTCACTGAAGCTTTCTTT.

Only a few counts were recorded for this clonotype. The V and J genes are TRBV18 and TRBJ1-4; TRBD1 is a possible D gene (5 bases). The CDR3 sequence is 14 residues long. V shed 4 bases and J shed 4 bases, with 10 bases lying between them. The germline gives CDR1 KGHSH, CDR2 LQKENI. CDR3 sequence (DNA): TGTGCCAGCTCACTAGGGACCATTAATGAAAAACTGTTTTTT. It codes for CASSLGTINEKLFF.

This clonotype appeared many times. The genes are TRBV29-1 and TRBJ1-1, with TRBD1 as a possible D gene (6 bases). Germline assignment: CDR1 SQVTM and CDR2 ANQGSEA. V lost 6 bases, J lost 0 bases, and 11 bases lay in between. The CDR3 totals 13 residues. The CDR3, as DNA: TGCAGCGTAGCGGGACACCTGAACACTGAAGCTTTCTTT. Protein sequence: CSVAGHLNTEAFF.

This clonotype was detected ten times or more. The rearrangement uses TRBV18 and TRBJ1-6, with a possible D match to TRBD1 (6 bases). With 3 bases removed from V and 7 bases from J, the gap between germline ends came to 13 bases. CDR3 length: 15 amino acids. CDR1 KGHSH and CDR2 LQKENI come from the germline V gene. CDR3 loop: CASSPAGESNSPLHF. The CDR3 DNA reads TGTGCCAGCTCACCGGCAGGGGAATCGAATTCACCCCTCCACTTT.

This clonotype was seen many times. The CDR3 is CSAGTGRRNIQYF. The DNA of the CDR3 is TGCAGCGCTGGGACAGGGCGGAGGAACATTCAGTACTTC. V usage is TRBV29-1 and J usage is TRBJ2-4; 9 bases fit TRBD1. V shed 7 bases and J 7 bases; nucleotides not matched to a gene: 8. CDR3 size: 13 residues. Germline CDR1 is SQVTM and CDR2 is ANQGSEA.

This clonotype occurred a few times. The V and J genes are TRBV9 and TRBJ2-6, with D possibly called TRBD1 or TRBD2 (5 bases each). The CDR3 extends over 17 amino acids. Trimming removed 3 bases at V and 0 bases at J, with 13 bases between. CDR1 is SGDLS and CDR2 is YYNGEE in the germline V gene. CDR3 residues: CASSGPRGNSGANVLTF. Here the CDR3 DNA reads TGTGCCAGCAGCGGACCTCGGGGCAACTCTGGGGCCAACGTCCTGACTTTC.

The chain uses TRBV7-6 and TRBJ2-7; 8 positions match TRBD2. This CDR3 contains 16 residues. V lost 1 base and J lost 6; bases outside the gene matches: 11. Germline CDR1 and CDR2: SGHVS and FNYEAQ. As DNA, the CDR3 is TGTGCCAGCAGCTTAGGGCCGGGACTAGTTCTAACCGAGCAGTACTTC. Translating it yields CASSLGPGLVLTEQYF.

Many counts were recorded for this clonotype. V usage is TRBV5-1 and J usage is TRBJ2-7; TRBD2 agrees at 7 bases. The CDR3 extends over 14 amino acids. The V segment lost 2 bases and the J segment 6 bases; nucleotides outside the gene matches: 8. Germline CDR1 reads SGHRS; CDR2 reads YFSETQ. CDR3 nucleotide sequence: TGCGCCAGCAGCTTCGGGGGGATAAAAGGCGAGCAGTACTTC. This encodes CASSFGGIKGEQYF.

Points on this clonotype: It may be a read error: a sequence one base away is much more abundant. V and J are TRBV7-9 and TRBJ1-6; the D gene is possibly TRBD1 (5 bases). The V gene's germline CDR1 is SEHNR and CDR2 FQNEAQ (reference sequence). Between the trimmed V and J ends, which lost 0 bases and 5 bases, there was a span of 29 bases. The CDR3 sequence is 22 residues long. The CDR3 DNA follows: TGTGCCAGCAGCTTAGCGCAGGGCAGGGCGAGTTCTGGACCCAGTAATAATTCACCCCTCCACTTT. Residues: CASSLAQGRASSGPSNNSPLHF.

This chain connects TRBV6-5 to TRBJ2-3, with no clear D. CDR3 length: 14 residues. V was clipped by 0 bases and J by 3 bases, with 7 bases between them. Germline V lookup: CDR1 MNHEY, CDR2 SVGAGI. CDR3 DNA: TGTGCCAGCAGTTACTCGACCTTAACAGATACGCAGTATTTT. Translated: CASSYSTLTDTQYF.

This clonotype was seen many times. CDR3 nucleotides: TGTGCCAGCAGCGTAGCTCCCGGATACAATGAGCAGTTCTTC. The encoded protein is CASSVAPGYNEQFF. V is TRBV9 and J is TRBJ2-1; D uncertain. The CDR3 extends over 14 amino acids. Trimming took off 0 bases at V and 4 bases at J, with 8 bases between the two ends. Germline CDR1 SGDLS, CDR2 YYNGEE.

This clonotype was counted at least ten times. The V gene is TRBV7-2, the J gene TRBJ1-1; TRBD1 matches 9 bases. Germline V gene data show CDR1 as SGHTA and CDR2 as FQGNSA. CDR3 length: 16 amino acids. J gave up 3 bases and V 5 bases, and 10 bases lay outside the gene matches. CDR3 sequence (DNA): TGTGCCAGCAGCCCCACCGGGACAGGGTGGTACACTGAAGCTTTCTTT. Translating it yields CASSPTGTGWYTEAFF.

This clonotype was recorded many times. V gene TRBV9 combines with J gene TRBJ2-7, with 7 bases matching TRBD1. Germline V gene sequence: CDR1 SGDLS, CDR2 YYNGEE. This CDR3 spans 15 amino acids. The V gene end was trimmed by 0 bases and the J gene end by 3 bases; junction bases not matched to a gene: 6. The CDR3 reads CASSVEGTDLYEQYF. DNA for the CDR3: TGTGCCAGCAGCGTAGAAGGGACAGATCTCTACGAGCAGTACTTC.

This clonotype was counted ten times or more. The chain combines TRBV10-3 with TRBJ1-6; D uncertain. This CDR3 comprises 14 residues. CDR1 and CDR2 (germline): ENHRY, SYGVKD. V was cut by 2 bases and J by 5 bases, with 7 bases left in between. The CDR3 DNA sequence: TGTGCCATCAGTGAGCGAACGGATAATTCACCCCTCCACTTT. Amino acid sequence: CAISERTDNSPLHF.

This clonotype came up many times. The chain recombines TRBV12-3 or TRBV12-4 with TRBJ2-1; D is possibly TRBD1 (6 bases). The CDR3 has 13 residues. Trimming cost V 3 bases and J 6 bases, with 9 bases left between them. The CDR3: CASSFSGANEQFF. CDR3 bases: TGTGCCAGCAGTTTCTCAGGGGCCAATGAGCAGTTCTTC.

This clonotype was detected only a few times. The rearrangement joins TRBV4-1 to TRBJ2-1; D is ambiguous. CDR3 size: 15 residues. V lost 3 bases to trimming and J lost 1 base, with 10 bases between them. The germline gives CDR1 MGHRA, CDR2 YSYEKL. DNA of the CDR3: TGCGCCAGCAGCCAGGTTGTAGGGTCCTACAATGAGCAGTTCTTC. Translation gives CASSQVVGSYNEQFF.

This clonotype occurred many times. The rearrangement links TRBV7-9 to TRBJ1-5; D uncertain. Germline assignment: CDR1 SEHNR and CDR2 FQNEAQ (reference sequence). V was trimmed by 1 base and J by 0 bases, leaving 10 bases between them. The CDR3 is made up of 16 amino acids. CDR3 sequence: CASSLVGPASNQPQHF. CDR3 nucleotides: TGTGCCAGCAGCTTAGTCGGTCCGGCTAGCAATCAGCCCCAGCATTTT.